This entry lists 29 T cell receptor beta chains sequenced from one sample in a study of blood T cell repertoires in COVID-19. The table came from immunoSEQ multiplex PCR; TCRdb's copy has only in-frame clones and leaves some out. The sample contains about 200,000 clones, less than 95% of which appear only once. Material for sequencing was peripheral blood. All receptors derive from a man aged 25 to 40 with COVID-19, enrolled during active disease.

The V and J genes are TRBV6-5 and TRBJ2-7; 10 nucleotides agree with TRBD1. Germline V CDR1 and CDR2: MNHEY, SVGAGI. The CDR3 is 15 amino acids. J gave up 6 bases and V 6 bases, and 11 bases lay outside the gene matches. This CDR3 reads CASSAPGQGSSEQYF. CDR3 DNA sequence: TGTGCCAGCAGCGCCCCGGGACAGGGGAGCTCCGAGCAGTACTTC.

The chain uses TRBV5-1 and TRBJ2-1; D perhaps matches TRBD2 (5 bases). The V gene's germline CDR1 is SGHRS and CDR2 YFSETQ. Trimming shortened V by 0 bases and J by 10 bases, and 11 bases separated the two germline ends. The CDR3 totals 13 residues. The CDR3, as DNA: TGCGCCAGCAGCTTGGAACCTGAGGGCGAGCAGTTCTTC. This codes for CASSLEPEGEQFF.

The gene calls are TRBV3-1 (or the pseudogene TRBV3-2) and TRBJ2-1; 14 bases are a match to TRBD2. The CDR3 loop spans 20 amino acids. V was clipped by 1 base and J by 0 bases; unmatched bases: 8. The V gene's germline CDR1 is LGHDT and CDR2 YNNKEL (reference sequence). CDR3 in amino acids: CASSQAQGLAGVSSYNEQFF. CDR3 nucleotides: TGTGCCAGCAGCCAAGCCCAGGGACTAGCGGGGGTTAGCTCCTACAATGAGCAGTTCTTC.

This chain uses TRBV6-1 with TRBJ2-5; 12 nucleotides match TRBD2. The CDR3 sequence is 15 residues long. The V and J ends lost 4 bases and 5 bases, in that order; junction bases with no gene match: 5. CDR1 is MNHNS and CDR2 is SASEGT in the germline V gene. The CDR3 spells CASSGALAGGETQYF. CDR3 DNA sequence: TGTGCCAGCAGTGGGGCTCTAGCGGGGGGGGAGACCCAGTACTTC.

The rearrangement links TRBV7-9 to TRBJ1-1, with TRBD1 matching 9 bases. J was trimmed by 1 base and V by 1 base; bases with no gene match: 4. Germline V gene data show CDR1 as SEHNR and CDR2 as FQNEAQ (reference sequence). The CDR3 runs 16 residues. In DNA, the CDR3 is TGTGCCAGCAGCTTAGGAGTGGGACAGGGGAACACTGAAGCTTTCTTT. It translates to CASSLGVGQGNTEAFF.

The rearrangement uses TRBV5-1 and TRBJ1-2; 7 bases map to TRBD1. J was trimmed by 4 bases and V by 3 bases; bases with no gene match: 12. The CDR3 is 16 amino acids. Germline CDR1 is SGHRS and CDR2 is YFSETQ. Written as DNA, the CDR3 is TGCGCCAGCAGCTCAAGCGGCGGACAGGCCCCCTATGGCTACACCTTC. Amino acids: CASSSSGGQAPYGYTF.

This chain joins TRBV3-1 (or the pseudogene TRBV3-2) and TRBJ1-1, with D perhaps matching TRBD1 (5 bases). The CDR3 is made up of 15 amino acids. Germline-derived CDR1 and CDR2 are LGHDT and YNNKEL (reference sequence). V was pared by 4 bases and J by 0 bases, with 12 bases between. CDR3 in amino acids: CASSRRTLMNTEAFF. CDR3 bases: TGTGCCAGCAGCCGCCGGACACTGATGAACACTGAAGCTTTCTTT.

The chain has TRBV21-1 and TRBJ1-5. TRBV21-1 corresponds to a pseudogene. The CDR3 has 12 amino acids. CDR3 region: CASSKGLQPQHF. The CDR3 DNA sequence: TGTGCCAGCAGCAAGGGACTTCAGCCCCAGCATTTT.

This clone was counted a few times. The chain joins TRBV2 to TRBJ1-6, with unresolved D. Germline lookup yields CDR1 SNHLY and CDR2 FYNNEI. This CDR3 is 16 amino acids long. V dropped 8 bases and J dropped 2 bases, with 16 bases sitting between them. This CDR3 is CASRGSSLTYNSPLHF. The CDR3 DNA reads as TGTGCCAGCCGAGGCAGTTCTCTGACCTATAATTCACCCCTCCACTTT.

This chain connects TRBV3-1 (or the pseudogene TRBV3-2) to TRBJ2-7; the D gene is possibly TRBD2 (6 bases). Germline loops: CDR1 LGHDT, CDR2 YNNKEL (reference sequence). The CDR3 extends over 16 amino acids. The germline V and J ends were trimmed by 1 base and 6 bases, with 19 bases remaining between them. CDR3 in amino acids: CASSQALPRLVSEQYF. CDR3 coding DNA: TGTGCCAGCAGCCAAGCTCTCCCTCGACTAGTATCCGAGCAGTACTTC.

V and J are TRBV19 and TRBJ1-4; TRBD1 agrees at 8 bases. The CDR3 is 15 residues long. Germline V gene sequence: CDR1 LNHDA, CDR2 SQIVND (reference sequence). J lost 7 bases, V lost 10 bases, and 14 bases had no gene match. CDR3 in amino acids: CATCPPTGEGEKLFF. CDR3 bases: TGTGCCACTTGCCCCCCGACAGGGGAAGGTGAAAAACTGTTTTTT. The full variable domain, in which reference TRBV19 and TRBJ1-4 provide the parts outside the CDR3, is DGGITQSPKYLFRKEGQNVTLSCEQNLNHDAMYWYRQDPGQGLRLIYYSQIVNDFQKGDIAEGYSVSREKKESFPLTVTSAQKNPTAFYLCATCPPTGEGEKLFFGSGTQLSVL.

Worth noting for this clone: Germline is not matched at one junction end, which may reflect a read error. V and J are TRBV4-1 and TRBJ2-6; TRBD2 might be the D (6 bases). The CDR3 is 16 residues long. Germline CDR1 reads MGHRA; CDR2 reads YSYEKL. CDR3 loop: CASSQENGGGTNVLTF. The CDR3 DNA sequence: TGCGCCAGCAGCCAAGAGAACGGGGGTGGGACCAACGTCCTGACTTTC.

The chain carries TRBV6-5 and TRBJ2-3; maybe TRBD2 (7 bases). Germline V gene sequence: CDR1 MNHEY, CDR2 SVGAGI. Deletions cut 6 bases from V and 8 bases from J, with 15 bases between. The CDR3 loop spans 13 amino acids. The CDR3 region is CASRAPGGRTQYF. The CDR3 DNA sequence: TGTGCCAGCAGAGCTCCGGGGGGCCGTACGCAGTATTTT.

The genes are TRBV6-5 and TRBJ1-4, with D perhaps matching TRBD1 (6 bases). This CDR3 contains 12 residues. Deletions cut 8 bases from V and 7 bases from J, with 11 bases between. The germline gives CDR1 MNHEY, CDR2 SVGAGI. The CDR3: CASGRGGEKLFF. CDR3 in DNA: TGTGCCAGCGGCAGAGGGGGTGAAAAACTGTTTTTT.

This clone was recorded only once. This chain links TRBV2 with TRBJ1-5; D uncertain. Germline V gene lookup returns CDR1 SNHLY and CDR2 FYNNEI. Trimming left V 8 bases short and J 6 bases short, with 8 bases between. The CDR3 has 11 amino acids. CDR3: CASAVSQPQHF. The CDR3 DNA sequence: TGTGCCAGCGCCGTGAGTCAGCCCCAGCATTTT.

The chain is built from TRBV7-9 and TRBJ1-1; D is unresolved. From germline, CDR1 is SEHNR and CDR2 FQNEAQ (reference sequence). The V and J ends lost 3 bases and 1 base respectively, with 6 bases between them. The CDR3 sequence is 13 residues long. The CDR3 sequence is CASSFSSNTEAFF. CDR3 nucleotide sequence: TGTGCCAGCAGCTTTTCCTCGAACACTGAAGCTTTCTTT.

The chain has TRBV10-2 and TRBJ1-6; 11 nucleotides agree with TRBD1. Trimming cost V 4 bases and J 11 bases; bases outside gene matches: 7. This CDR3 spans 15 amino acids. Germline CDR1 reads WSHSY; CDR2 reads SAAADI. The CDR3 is CASSGGQGAATPLHF. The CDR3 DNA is TGCGCCAGCAGTGGCGGACAGGGGGCCGCGACACCCCTCCACTTT.

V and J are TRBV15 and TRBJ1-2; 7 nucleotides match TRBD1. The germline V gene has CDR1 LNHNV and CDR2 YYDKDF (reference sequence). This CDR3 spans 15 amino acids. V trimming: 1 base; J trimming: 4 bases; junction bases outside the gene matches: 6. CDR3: CATSRGGTVGYGYTF. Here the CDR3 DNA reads TGTGCCACCAGCAGAGGGGGGACAGTCGGCTATGGCTACACCTTC.

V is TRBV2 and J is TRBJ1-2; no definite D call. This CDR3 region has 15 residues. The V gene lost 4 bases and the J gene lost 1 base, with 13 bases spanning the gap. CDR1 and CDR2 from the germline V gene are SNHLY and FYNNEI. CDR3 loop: CASSVAVTHNYGYTF. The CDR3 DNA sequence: TGTGCCAGCAGTGTGGCCGTGACTCATAACTATGGCTACACCTTC.

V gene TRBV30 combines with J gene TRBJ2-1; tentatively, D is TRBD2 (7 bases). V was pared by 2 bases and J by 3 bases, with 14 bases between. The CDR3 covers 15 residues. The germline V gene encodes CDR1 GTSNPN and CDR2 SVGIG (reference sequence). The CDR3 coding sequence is TGTGCCTGGAGTCCAACGGGGGGCAGCTACAATGAGCAGTTCTTC. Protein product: CAWSPTGGSYNEQFF. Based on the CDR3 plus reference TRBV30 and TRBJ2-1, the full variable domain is SQTIHQWPATLVQPVGSPLSLECTVEGTSNPNLYWYRQAAGRGLQLLFYSVGIGQISSEVPQNLSASRPQDRQFILSSKKLLLSDSGFYLCAWSPTGGSYNEQFFGPGTRLTVL.

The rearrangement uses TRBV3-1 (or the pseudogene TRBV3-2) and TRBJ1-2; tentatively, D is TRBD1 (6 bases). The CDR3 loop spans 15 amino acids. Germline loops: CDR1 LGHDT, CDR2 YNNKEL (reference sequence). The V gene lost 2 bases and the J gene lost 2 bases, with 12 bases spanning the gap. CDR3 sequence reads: CASSQSADRNYGYTF. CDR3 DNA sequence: TGTGCCAGCAGCCAATCCGCGGACAGAAACTATGGCTACACCTTC.

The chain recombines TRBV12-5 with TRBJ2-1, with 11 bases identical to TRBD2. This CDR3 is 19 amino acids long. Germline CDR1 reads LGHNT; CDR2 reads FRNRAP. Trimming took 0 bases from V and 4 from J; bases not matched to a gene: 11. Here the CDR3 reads CASGLVGRPGTSGYNEQFF. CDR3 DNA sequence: TGTGCTAGTGGTTTGGTCGGCAGACCCGGGACTAGCGGATACAATGAGCAGTTCTTC.

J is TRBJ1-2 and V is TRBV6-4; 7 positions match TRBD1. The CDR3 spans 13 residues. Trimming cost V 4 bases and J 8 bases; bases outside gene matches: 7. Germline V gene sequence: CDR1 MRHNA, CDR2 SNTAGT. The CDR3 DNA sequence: TGTGCCAGCAGTGGGGGTCAGGGGGACGGCTACACCTTC. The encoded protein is CASSGGQGDGYTF.

This CDR3 reads CASSLGRTGEYYGYTF. CDR3 bases: TGTGCCAGCAGCTTAGGGAGAACAGGGGAATACTATGGCTACACCTTC. The genes are TRBV11-2 and TRBJ1-2, with 7 bases that match TRBD1. V lost 1 base and J lost 3; bases outside the gene matches: 8. The CDR3 runs to 16 residues. Germline CDR1 and CDR2: SGHAT and FQNNGV. Full variable domain (outside the CDR3, taken from reference TRBV11-2 and TRBJ1-2): EAGVAQSPRYKIIEKRQSVAFWCNPISGHATLYWYQQILGQGPKLLIQFQNNGVVDDSQLPKDRFSAERLKGVDSTLKIQPAKLEDSAVYLCASSLGRTGEYYGYTFGSGTRLTVV.

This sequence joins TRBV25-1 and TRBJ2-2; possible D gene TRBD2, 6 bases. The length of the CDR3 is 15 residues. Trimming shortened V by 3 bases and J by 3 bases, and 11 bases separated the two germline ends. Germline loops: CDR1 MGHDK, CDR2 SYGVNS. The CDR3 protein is CASSESSADTGELFF. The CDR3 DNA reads TGTGCCAGCAGTGAGTCTAGCGCCGACACCGGGGAGCTGTTTTTT. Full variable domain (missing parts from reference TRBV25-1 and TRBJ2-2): EADIYQTPRYLVIGTGKKITLECSQTMGHDKMYWYQQDPGMELHLIHYSYGVNSTEKGDLSSESTVSRIRTEHFPLTLESARPSHTSQYLCASSESSADTGELFFGEGSRLTVL.

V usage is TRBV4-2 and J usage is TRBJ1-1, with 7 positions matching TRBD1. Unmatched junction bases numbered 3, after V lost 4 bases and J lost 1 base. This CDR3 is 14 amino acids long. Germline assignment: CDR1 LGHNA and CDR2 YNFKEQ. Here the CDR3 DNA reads TGTGCCAGCAGCCCGGGACAGCAGAACACTGAAGCTTTCTTT. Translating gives CASSPGQQNTEAFF.

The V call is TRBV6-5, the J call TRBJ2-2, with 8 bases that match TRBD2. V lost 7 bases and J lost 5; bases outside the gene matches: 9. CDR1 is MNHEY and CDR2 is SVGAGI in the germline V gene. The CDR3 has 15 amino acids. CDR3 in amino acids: CASKRAGGGTGELFF. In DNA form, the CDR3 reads TGTGCCAGCAAGAGGGCGGGGGGAGGAACCGGGGAGCTGTTTTTT.

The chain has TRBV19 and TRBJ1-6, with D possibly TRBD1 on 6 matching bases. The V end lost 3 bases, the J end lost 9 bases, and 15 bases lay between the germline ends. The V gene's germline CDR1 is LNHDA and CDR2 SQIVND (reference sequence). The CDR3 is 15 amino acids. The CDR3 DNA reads TGTGCCAGTAGTATCTTTTACAGGGAGGGTTCACCCCTCCACTTT. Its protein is CASSIFYREGSPLHF.

The CDR3 protein is CASSQTGPANTGELFF. CDR3 coding DNA: TGTGCCAGCTCACAAACAGGGCCGGCGAACACCGGGGAGCTGTTTTTT. The chain recombines TRBV18 with TRBJ2-2, with D possibly matching TRBD1 (6 bases). The CDR3 length is 16 residues. The germline V and J ends were trimmed by 4 bases and 0 bases, with 12 bases remaining between them. From germline, CDR1 is KGHSH and CDR2 LQKENI.